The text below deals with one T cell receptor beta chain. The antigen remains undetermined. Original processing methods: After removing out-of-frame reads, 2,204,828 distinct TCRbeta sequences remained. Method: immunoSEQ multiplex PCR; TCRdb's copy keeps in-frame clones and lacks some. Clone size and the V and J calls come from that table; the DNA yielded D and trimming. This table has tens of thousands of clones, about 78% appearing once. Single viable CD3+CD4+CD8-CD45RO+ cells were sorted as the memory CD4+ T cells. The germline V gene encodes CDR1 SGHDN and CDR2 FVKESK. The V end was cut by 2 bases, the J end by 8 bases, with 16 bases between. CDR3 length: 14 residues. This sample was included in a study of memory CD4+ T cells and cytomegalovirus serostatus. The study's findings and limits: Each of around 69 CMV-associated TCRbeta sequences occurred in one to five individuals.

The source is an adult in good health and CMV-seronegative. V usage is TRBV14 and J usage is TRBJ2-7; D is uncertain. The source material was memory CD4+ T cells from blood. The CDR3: CASSQSSVSVKQYF. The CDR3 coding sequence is TGTGCCAGCAGCCAAAGTTCGGTTTCGGTCAAGCAGTACTTC.